The following is a TCR beta chain sequence with its context. A junction end diverges from the germline sequence, so it may reflect a read error. Here immunoSEQ multiplex PCR was the method, and the copy in TCRdb shows in-frame clones only, minus some. The table shows 95,000 to 150,000 clones, with about four fifths occurring only once. This sample was included in a study of blood T cell repertoires in COVID-19. Study-wide background: Sites across the United States, Italy and Spain contributed samples from acute and convalescent COVID-19. The cDNA or gDNA used as material had been derived from T cells, B-cell-depleted T cells, or PBMCs.

The CDR3 has 15 amino acids. CDR1 and CDR2 from the germline V gene are SGHTA and FQGNSA. Sequencing was performed on peripheral blood. The chain recombines TRBV7-2 with TRBJ2-2, with 8 bases matching TRBD2. This clonotype was sampled from a man between 60 and 70 years old with active or convalescent COVID-19. DNA of the CDR3: TGTGCCAGCAGCCGCGGGGGGCCGAACGCCGGGGAGCTGTTTTTT. This translates into CASSRGGPNAGELFF.